A selection of T cell receptor beta chains follows, all from one sample in a study of OX40 agonist ivuxolimab in advanced cancers. Clones were sequenced by immunoSEQ multiplex PCR, and TCRdb holds only the in-frame ones, with some missing. Of some 94,000 clones in the sample, roughly 95% were seen once. The source was CD4+ or CD8+ T cells sorted from blood, collected in a trial of the OX40 agonist ivuxolimab. Every receptor here comes from an adult with an advanced solid tumor such as melanoma, head and neck, liver or kidney cancer. The CDR3 runs from the conserved cysteine through the conserved F or W. The D gene is left open where the match is weak. Clone size is stated in some rows and not others, as once, few, many or a class when expanded.

size	J	D	V	CDR3	DNA
NA	TRBJ2-2	NA	TRBV5-6	CASSLVRDAVNTGELFF	TGTGCCAGCAGCTTGGTGCGGGATGCGGTGAACACCGGGGAGCTGTTTTTT
once	TRBJ2-7	NA	TRBV5-6	CASSQQANSYEQYF	TGTGCCAGCAGCCAACAGGCGAACTCCTACGAGCAGTACTTC
NA	TRBJ1-6	NA	TRBV5-6	CASSLGRWTYNSPLHF	TGTGCCAGCAGCTTGGGACGGTGGACCTATAATTCACCCCTCCACTTT
NA	TRBJ2-1	TRBD2	TRBV7-9	CASSLEGGDEQFF	TGTGCCAGCAGCTTAGAGGGAGGGGATGAGCAGTTCTTC
NA	TRBJ1-5	NA	TRBV4-1	CASSQSVRGNQPQHF	TGCGCCAGCAGCCAATCCGTGCGGGGCAATCAGCCCCAGCATTTT
NA	TRBJ2-7	NA	TRBV7-9	CASSSRGPYRVDEQYF	TGTGCCAGCAGCTCTCGAGGACCCTACAGGGTTGACGAGCAGTACTTC
NA	TRBJ1-1	NA	TRBV11-2	CASSFSGTEAFF	TGTGCCAGCAGCTTTAGTGGCACTGAAGCTTTCTTT
NA	TRBJ2-1	NA	TRBV7-9	CASRGTQRSYNEQFF	TGTGCCAGCAGAGGAACCCAGCGTTCCTACAATGAGCAGTTCTTC
NA	TRBJ1-1	NA	TRBV13	CASSLGVLGEAFF	TGTGCCAGCAGCTTAGGAGTCCTAGGTGAAGCTTTCTTT
NA	TRBJ2-7	NA	TRBV28	CASSPSSYEQYF	TGTGCCAGCAGCCCGAGCTCCTACGAGCAGTACTTC
NA	TRBJ2-2	NA	TRBV30	CASQALGTGELFF	TGTGCCTCCCAGGCCCTCGGGACCGGGGAGCTGTTTTTT
NA	TRBJ1-4	NA	TRBV7-6	CASSLEDLPSNEKLFF	TGTGCCAGCAGCTTGGAGGACTTACCCTCTAATGAAAAACTGTTTTTT
NA	TRBJ1-4	TRBD1	TRBV4-2	CASSPPGQGDEKLFF	TGTGCCAGCAGCCCGCCGGGACAGGGAGATGAAAAACTGTTTTTT
NA	TRBJ2-3	TRBD1	TRBV19	CASSIGDRGHFDTQYF	TGTGCCAGTAGTATAGGGGACAGGGGGCACTTCGATACGCAGTATTTT
once	TRBJ2-7	NA	TRBV28	CASSFAGAGTSYEQYF	TGTGCCAGCAGTTTTGCCGGGGCAGGGACATCCTACGAGCAGTACTTC
NA	TRBJ1-2	NA	TRBV4-1	CASSQNYRDGYTF	TGCGCCAGCAGCCAGAATTATAGGGATGGCTACACCTTC
NA	TRBJ2-2	NA	TRBV5-3	CARSLKGPQGTGELFF	TGTGCCAGAAGCTTAAAAGGCCCTCAAGGCACCGGGGAGCTGTTTTTT
NA	TRBJ2-7	TRBD1	TRBV30	CAWSHGQGYEQYF	TGTGCCTGGAGTCACGGACAGGGATACGAGCAGTACTTC
NA	TRBJ1-6	NA	TRBV7-2	CASSTDRINSPLHF	TGTGCCAGCAGCACTGACAGGATTAATTCACCCCTCCACTTT
NA	TRBJ2-2	NA	TRBV7-9	CASMQDPGQGGELFF	TGTGCCAGCATGCAAGACCCCGGCCAGGGCGGGGAGCTGTTTTTT
NA	TRBJ2-7	TRBD1	TRBV28	CASSLRAGGYVYEQYF	TGTGCCAGCAGTTTAAGGGCAGGGGGCTACGTATACGAGCAGTACTTC
NA	TRBJ2-2	TRBD2	TRBV7-2	CASSLPVAGANTGELFF	TGTGCCAGCAGCTTACCTGTAGCGGGAGCGAACACCGGGGAGCTGTTTTTT
NA	TRBJ2-7	TRBD2	TRBV5-6	CASSPGGTGAWDEQYF	TGTGCCAGCTCACCGGGGGGGACCGGGGCTTGGGACGAGCAGTACTTC
NA	TRBJ1-1	NA	TRBV6-5	CASTHGGGLNTEAFF	TGTGCCAGCACCCACGGGGGGGGACTGAACACTGAAGCTTTCTTT
NA	TRBJ1-6	TRBD1	TRBV6-6	CASSTGTGGSPLHF	TGTGCCAGCAGTACCGGGACAGGGGGCTCACCCCTCCACTTT
NA	TRBJ1-4	NA	TRBV7-7	CASSLGEASGEKLFF	TGTGCCAGCAGCTTAGGCGAGGCCTCAGGAGAAAAACTGTTTTTT
NA	TRBJ1-6	NA	TRBV7-2	CASSSSGGPLHF	TGTGCCAGCAGCTCCTCCGGAGGACCACTCCACTTT
NA	TRBJ2-7	NA	TRBV4-1	CASSQDQGIGYEQYF	TGCGCCAGCAGCCAAGATCAGGGAATCGGCTACGAGCAGTACTTC
NA	TRBJ2-1	TRBD2	TRBV7-2	CASSPGLAGSYNEQFF	TGTGCCAGCAGCCCCGGACTAGCGGGTAGTTACAATGAGCAGTTCTTC
NA	TRBJ2-7	NA	TRBV7-9	CASSSTLPGEQYF	TGTGCCAGCAGCTCAACTCTCCCAGGAGAGCAGTACTTC
NA	TRBJ2-7	TRBD1	TRBV28	CASSLGQGGDEQYF	TGTGCCAGCAGTTTAGGACAGGGGGGGGACGAGCAGTACTTC
NA	TRBJ2-7	TRBD1	TRBV6-5	CASSLDRGREQYF	TGTGCCAGCAGCCTCGACAGGGGGAGGGAGCAGTACTTC
NA	TRBJ1-1	TRBD1	TRBV4-3	CASSQQGAGTEAFF	TGCGCCAGCAGCCAACAGGGGGCGGGCACTGAAGCTTTCTTT
NA	TRBJ2-5	TRBD2	TRBV13	CASSSGLAPGETQYF	TGTGCCAGCAGCTCGGGACTAGCCCCAGGGGAGACCCAGTACTTC
NA	TRBJ1-2	TRBD1	TRBV28	CASSPGTDYGYTF	TGTGCCAGCAGTCCCGGGACAGACTATGGCTACACCTTC
NA	TRBJ2-3	TRBD1	TRBV11-2	CASSLGTGTDTQYF	TGTGCCAGCAGCCTCGGGACAGGGACAGATACGCAGTATTTT
NA	TRBJ1-1	TRBD1	TRBV9	CASSADSGTVNTEAFF	TGTGCCAGCAGCGCAGACTCCGGGACAGTGAACACTGAAGCTTTCTTT
NA	TRBJ1-1	NA	TRBV10-2	CASSESGKNTEAFF	TGCGCCAGCAGTGAGTCAGGGAAGAACACTGAAGCTTTCTTT
NA	TRBJ2-7	NA	TRBV5-6	CASSLGREQYF	TGTGCCAGCAGCTTGGGCAGAGAGCAGTACTTC
NA	TRBJ1-2	TRBD1	TRBV28	CASSYETGTVNYGYTF	TGTGCCAGCAGCTACGAAACCGGGACAGTCAACTATGGCTACACCTTC